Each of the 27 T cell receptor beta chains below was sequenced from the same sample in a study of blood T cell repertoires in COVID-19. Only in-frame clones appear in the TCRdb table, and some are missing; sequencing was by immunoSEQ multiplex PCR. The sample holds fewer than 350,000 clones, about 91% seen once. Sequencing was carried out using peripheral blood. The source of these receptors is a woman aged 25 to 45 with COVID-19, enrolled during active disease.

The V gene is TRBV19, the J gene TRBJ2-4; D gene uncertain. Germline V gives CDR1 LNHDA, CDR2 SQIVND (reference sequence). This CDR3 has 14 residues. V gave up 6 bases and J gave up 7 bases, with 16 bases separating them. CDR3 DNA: TGTGCCAGTAGCATGCGGTCAAACGGGAACATTCAGTACTTC. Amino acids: CASSMRSNGNIQYF.

As DNA, the CDR3 is TGTGCCAGCAGTTACGATACGTTGCGGGGGGGCAATGAGCAGTTCTTC. This sequence encodes CASSYDTLRGGNEQFF. The genes are TRBV6-5 and TRBJ2-1; 9 bases match TRBD2. The CDR3 has 16 residues. The germline V gene has CDR1 MNHEY and CDR2 SVGAGI. With 2 bases clipped from V and 6 bases from J, the junction kept 8 bases outside the gene matches.

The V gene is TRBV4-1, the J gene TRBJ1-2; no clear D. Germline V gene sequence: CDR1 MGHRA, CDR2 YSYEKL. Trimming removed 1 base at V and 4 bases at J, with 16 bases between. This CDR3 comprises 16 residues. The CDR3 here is CASSQGAGRSLYGYTF. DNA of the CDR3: TGCGCCAGCAGCCAAGGGGCGGGGAGGTCTCTCTATGGCTACACCTTC.

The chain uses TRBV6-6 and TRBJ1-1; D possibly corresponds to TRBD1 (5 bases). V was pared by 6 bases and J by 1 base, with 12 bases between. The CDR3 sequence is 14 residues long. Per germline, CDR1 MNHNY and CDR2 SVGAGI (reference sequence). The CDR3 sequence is CASSPLGANTEAFF. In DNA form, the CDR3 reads TGTGCCAGCAGCCCGCTTGGGGCGAACACTGAAGCTTTCTTT.

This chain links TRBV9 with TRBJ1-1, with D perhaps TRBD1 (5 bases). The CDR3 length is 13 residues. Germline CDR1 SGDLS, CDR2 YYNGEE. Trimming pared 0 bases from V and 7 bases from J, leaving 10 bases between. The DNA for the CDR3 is TGTGCCAGCAGCGTAGCAACAGGCAGTGAAGCTTTCTTT. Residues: CASSVATGSEAFF. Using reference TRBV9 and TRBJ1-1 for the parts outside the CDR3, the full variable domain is DSGVTQTPKHLITATGQRVTLRCSPRSGDLSVYWYQQSLDQGLQFLIQYYNGEERAKGNILERFSAQQFPDLHSELNLSSLELGDSALYFCASSVATGSEAFFGQGTRLTVV.

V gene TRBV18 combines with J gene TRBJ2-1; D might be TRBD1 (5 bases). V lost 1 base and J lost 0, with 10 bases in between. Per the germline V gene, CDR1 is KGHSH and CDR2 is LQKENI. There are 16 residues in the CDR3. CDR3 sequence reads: CASSPLGTGSYNEQFF. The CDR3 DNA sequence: TGTGCCAGCTCACCACTTGGCACAGGCTCCTACAATGAGCAGTTCTTC.

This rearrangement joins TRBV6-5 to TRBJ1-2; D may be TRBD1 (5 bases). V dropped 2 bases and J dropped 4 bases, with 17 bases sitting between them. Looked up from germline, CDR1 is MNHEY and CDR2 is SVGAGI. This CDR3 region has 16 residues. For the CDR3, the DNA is TGTGCCAGCAGTTACGGTTCGCAGGGAATAAGCTATGGCTACACCTTC. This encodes CASSYGSQGISYGYTF.

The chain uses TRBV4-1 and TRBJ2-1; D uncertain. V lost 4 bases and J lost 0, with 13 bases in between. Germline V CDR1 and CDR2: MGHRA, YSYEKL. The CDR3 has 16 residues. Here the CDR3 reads CASSRQQQSSYNEQFF. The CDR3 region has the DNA TGCGCCAGCAGCCGACAACAGCAGAGCTCCTACAATGAGCAGTTCTTC.

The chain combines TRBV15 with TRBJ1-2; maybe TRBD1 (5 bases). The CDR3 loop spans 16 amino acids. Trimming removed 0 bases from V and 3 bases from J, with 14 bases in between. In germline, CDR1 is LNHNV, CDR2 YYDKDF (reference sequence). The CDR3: CATSRDSQGTYYGYTF. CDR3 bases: TGTGCCACCAGCAGAGATAGCCAGGGTACCTACTATGGCTACACCTTC.

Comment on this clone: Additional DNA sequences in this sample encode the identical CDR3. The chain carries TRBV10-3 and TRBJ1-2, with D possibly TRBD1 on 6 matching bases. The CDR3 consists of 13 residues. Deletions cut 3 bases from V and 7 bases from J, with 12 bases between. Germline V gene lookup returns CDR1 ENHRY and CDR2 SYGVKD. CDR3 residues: CAISDSGAVGYTF. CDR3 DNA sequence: TGTGCCATCAGTGATTCAGGGGCGGTTGGCTACACCTTC.

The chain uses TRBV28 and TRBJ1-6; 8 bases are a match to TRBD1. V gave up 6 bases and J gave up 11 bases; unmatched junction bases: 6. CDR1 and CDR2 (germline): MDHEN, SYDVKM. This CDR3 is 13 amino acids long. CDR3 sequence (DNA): TGTGCCAGCAGCCCAACAGGGGGACCACCCCTCCACTTT. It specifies CASSPTGGPPLHF. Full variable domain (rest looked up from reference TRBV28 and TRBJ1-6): DVKVTQSSRYLVKRTGEKVFLECVQDMDHENMFWYRQDPGLGLRLIYFSYDVKMKEKGDIPEGYSVSREKKERFSLILESASTNQTSMYLCASSPTGGPPLHFGNGTRLTVT.

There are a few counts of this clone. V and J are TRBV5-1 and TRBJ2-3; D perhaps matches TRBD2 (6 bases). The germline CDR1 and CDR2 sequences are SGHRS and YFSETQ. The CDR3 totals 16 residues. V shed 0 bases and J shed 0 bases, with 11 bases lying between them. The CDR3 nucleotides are TGCGCCAGCAGCTTGGTGGGGGGATACAGCACAGATACGCAGTATTTT. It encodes CASSLVGGYSTDTQYF.

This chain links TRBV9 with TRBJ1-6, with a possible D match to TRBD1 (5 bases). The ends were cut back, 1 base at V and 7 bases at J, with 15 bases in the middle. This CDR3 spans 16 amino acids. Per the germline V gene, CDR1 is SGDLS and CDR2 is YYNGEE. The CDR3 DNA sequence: TGTGCCAGCAGCGTACGTCCCGGGGGAGGAAATTCACCCCTCCACTTT. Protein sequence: CASSVRPGGGNSPLHF.

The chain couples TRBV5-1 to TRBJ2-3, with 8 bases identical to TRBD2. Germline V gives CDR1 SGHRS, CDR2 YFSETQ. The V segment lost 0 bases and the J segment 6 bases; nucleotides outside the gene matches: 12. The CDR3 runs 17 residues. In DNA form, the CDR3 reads TGCGCCAGCAGCTTGGCGCTTAGCGGGGCCGCACCCGATACGCAGTATTTT. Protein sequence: CASSLALSGAAPDTQYF.

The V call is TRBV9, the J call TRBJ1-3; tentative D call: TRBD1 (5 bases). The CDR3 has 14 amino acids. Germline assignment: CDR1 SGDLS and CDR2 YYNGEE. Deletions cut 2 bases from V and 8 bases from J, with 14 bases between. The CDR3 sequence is CASSVEREGDTIYF. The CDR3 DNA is TGTGCCAGCAGCGTGGAAAGGGAAGGGGACACCATATATTTT.

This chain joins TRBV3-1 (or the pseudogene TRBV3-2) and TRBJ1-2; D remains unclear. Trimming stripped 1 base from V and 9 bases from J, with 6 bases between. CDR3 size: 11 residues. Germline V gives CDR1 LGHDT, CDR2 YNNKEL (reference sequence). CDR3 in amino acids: CASSQGASYTF. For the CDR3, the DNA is TGTGCCAGCAGCCAAGGTGCGAGCTACACCTTC.

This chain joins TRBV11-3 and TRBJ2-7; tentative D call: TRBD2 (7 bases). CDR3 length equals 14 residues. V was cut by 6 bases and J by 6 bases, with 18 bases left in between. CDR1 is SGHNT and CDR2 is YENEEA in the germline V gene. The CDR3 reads CASSQGGAKVEQYF. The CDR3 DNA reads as TGTGCCAGCAGTCAAGGGGGGGCCAAGGTCGAGCAGTACTTC.

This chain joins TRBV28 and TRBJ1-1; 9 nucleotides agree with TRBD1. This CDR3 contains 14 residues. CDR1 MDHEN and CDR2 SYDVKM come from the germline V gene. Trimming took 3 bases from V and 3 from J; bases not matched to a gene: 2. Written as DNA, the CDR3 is TGTGCCAGCAGTTTTGACAGGGGGGACACTGAAGCTTTCTTT. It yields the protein CASSFDRGDTEAFF.

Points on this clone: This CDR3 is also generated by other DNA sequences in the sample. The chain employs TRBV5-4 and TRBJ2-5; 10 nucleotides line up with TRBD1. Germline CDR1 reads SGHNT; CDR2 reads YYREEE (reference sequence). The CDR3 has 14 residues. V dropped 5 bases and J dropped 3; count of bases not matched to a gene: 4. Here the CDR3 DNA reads TGTGCCAGCAGTCCCGGGACAGGGGAAGAGACCCAGTACTTC. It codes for CASSPGTGEETQYF.

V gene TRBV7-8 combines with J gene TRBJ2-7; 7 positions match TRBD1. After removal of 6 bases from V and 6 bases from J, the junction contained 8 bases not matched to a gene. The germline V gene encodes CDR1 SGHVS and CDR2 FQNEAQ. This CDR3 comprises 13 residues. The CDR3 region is CASSGRGRVEQYF. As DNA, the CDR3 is TGTGCCAGCAGTGGTAGGGGGCGTGTCGAGCAGTACTTC.

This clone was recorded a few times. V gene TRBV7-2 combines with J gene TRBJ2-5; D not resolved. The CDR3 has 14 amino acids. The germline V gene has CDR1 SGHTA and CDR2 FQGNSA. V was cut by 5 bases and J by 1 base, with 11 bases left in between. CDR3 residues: CASSPTSGQETQYF. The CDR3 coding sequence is TGTGCCAGCAGCCCGACTTCGGGCCAAGAGACCCAGTACTTC.

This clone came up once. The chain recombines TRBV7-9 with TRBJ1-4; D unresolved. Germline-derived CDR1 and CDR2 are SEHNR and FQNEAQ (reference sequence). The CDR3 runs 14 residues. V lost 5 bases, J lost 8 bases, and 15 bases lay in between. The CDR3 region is CASSGPSAREKLFF. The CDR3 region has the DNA TGTGCCAGCAGCGGCCCCTCCGCGAGGGAAAAACTGTTTTTT.

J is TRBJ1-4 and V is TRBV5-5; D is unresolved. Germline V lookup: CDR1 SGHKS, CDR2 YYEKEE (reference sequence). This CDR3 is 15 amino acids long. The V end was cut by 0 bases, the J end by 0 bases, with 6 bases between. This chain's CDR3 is CASSLVPATNEKLFF. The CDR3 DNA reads TGTGCCAGCAGCTTGGTTCCAGCAACTAATGAAAAACTGTTTTTT.

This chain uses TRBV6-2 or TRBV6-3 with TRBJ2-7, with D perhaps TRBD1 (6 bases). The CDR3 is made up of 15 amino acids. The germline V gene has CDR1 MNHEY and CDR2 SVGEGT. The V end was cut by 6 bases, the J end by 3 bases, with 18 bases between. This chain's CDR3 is CASSPWLDRIYEQYF. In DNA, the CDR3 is TGTGCCAGCAGCCCCTGGTTGGACAGAATCTACGAGCAGTACTTC.

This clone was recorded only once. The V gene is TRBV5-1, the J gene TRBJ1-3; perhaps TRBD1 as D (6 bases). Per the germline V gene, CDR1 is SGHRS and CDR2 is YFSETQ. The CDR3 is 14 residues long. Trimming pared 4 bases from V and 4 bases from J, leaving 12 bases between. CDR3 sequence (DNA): TGCGCCAGCAGCCCAGGGGCCGAGGGAAACACCATATATTTT. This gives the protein CASSPGAEGNTIYF.

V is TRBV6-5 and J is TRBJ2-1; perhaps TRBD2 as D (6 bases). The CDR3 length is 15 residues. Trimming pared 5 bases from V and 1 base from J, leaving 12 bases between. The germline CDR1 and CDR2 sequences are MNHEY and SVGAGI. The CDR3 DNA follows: TGTGCCAGCAGTCCCCTTGGGGGGTCCTACAATGAGCAGTTCTTC. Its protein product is CASSPLGGSYNEQFF.

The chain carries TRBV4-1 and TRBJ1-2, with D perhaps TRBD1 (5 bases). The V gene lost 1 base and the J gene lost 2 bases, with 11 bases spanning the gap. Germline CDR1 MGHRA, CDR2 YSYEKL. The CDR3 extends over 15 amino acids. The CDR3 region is CASSQGWKGNYGYTF. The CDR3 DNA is TGCGCCAGCAGCCAAGGGTGGAAGGGGAACTATGGCTACACCTTC.